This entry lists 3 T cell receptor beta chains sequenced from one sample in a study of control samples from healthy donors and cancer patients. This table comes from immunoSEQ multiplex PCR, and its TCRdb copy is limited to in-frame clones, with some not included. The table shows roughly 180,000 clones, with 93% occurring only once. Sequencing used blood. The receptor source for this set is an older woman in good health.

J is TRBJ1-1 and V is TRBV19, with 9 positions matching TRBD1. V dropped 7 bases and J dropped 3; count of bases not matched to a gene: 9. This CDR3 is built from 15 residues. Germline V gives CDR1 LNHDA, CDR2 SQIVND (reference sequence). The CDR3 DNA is TGTGCCAGTACAGGACAGGGGCTTGGCGACACTGAAGCTTTCTTT. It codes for CASTGQGLGDTEAFF.

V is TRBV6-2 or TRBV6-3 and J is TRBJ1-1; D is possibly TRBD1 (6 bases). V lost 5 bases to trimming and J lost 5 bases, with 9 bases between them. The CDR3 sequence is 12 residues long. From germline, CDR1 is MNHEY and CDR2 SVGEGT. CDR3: CASSQGWTEAFF. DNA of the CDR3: TGTGCCAGCAGTCAGGGGTGGACTGAAGCTTTCTTT.

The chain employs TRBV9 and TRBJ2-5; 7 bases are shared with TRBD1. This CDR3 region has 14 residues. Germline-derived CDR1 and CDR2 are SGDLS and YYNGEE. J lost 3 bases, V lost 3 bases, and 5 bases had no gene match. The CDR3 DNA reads TGTGCCAGCAGCGGAACCGGGACAGAAGAGACCCAGTACTTC. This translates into CASSGTGTEETQYF. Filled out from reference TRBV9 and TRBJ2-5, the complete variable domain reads DSGVTQTPKHLITATGQRVTLRCSPRSGDLSVYWYQQSLDQGLQFLIQYYNGEERAKGNILERFSAQQFPDLHSELNLSSLELGDSALYFCASSGTGTEETQYFGPGTRLLVL.